This is a list of T cell receptor beta chains from one sample in a study of control samples from healthy donors and cancer patients. TCRdb's copy holds only in-frame clones and misses some; the assay was immunoSEQ multiplex PCR. The sample consists of about 130,000 clones, over 75% of them appearing once. Sequenced sample: blood. The receptors derive from a man aged 35 to 55 in good health. Both conserved end residues are part of each CDR3. A D gene is named only where the DNA matches it firmly. Size is omitted from some rows. Given values are once, few, many or a class for expanded clones.

D gene: TRBD1
V gene: TRBV3-1/TRBV3-2
clone size: .
J gene: TRBJ1-2
CDR3 DNA: TGTGCCAGCAGCAACAGGGGCGGGGGCTACACCTTC
CDR3 protein: CASSNRGGGYTF

D gene: .
V gene: TRBV28
clone size: .
J gene: TRBJ2-3
CDR3 DNA: TGTGCCAGCACCCTAACTGACAGCACAGATACGCAGTATTTT
CDR3 protein: CASTLTDSTDTQYF

D gene: TRBD1
V gene: TRBV6-5
clone size: .
J gene: TRBJ2-7
CDR3 DNA: TGTGCCAGCGAGGGACAGGGTGGCGCCTACGAGCAGTACTTC
CDR3 protein: CASEGQGGAYEQYF

D gene: .
V gene: TRBV18
clone size: .
J gene: TRBJ2-2
CDR3 DNA: TGTGCCAGCTCCCGAGAGGCAGGGAGAACCGGGGAGCTGTTTTTT
CDR3 protein: CASSREAGRTGELFF

D gene: TRBD1
V gene: TRBV18
clone size: .
J gene: TRBJ2-3
CDR3 DNA: TGTGCCAGCTCACCGACAGGGTTGGTTTTGGACACAGATACGCAGTATTTT
CDR3 protein: CASSPTGLVLDTDTQYF

D gene: .
V gene: TRBV2
clone size: .
J gene: TRBJ1-6
CDR3 DNA: TGTGCCAGCAGTGAATTCCCAGATTCACCCCTCCACTTT
CDR3 protein: CASSEFPDSPLHF

D gene: .
V gene: TRBV10-3
clone size: .
J gene: TRBJ1-3
CDR3 DNA: TGTGCCACCGGGGGCCCTGAGGGCATCGGGGCCCCGGGGGGAAACACCATATATTTT
CDR3 protein: CATGGPEGIGAPGGNTIYF

D gene: .
V gene: TRBV2
clone size: .
J gene: TRBJ1-1
CDR3 DNA: TGTGCCTGGCCAAAGACTATCATGAACACTGAAGCTTTCTTT
CDR3 protein: CAWPKTIMNTEAFF

D gene: .
V gene: TRBV5-1
clone size: .
J gene: TRBJ2-2
CDR3 DNA: TGCGCCAGCAGCTTGAGCGGGGAGCTGTTTTTT
CDR3 protein: CASSLSGELFF

D gene: TRBD2
V gene: TRBV9
clone size: .
J gene: TRBJ2-1
CDR3 DNA: TGTGCCAGCAGCGCCTTAGCGGGGGGCGACAATGAGCAGTTCTTC
CDR3 protein: CASSALAGGDNEQFF

D gene: .
V gene: TRBV6-2/TRBV6-3
clone size: .
J gene: TRBJ2-5
CDR3 DNA: TGTGCCAGCAGTTACGGGGAGACCCAGTACTTC
CDR3 protein: CASSYGETQYF

D gene: TRBD1
V gene: TRBV6-1
clone size: .
J gene: TRBJ1-5
CDR3 DNA: TGTGCCAGCAGTTCCCCGGGACAGTATCAGCCCCAGCATTTT
CDR3 protein: CASSSPGQYQPQHF

D gene: .
V gene: TRBV6-2/TRBV6-3
clone size: .
J gene: TRBJ2-2
CDR3 DNA: TGTGCCAGCAGTTACTCGCGCGGTAACACCGGGGAGCTGTTTTTT
CDR3 protein: CASSYSRGNTGELFF

D gene: .
V gene: TRBV28
clone size: .
J gene: TRBJ2-4
CDR3 DNA: TGTGCCAGCTGCGAAAGACAGAGTTTAGCCAAAAACATTCAGTACTTC
CDR3 protein: CASCERQSLAKNIQYF

D gene: TRBD1
V gene: TRBV16
clone size: few
J gene: TRBJ1-2
CDR3 DNA: TGTGCCAGCAGCCAAGTTCAGGGGGCGGGCGGCTACACCTTC
CDR3 protein: CASSQVQGAGGYTF

D gene: TRBD2
V gene: TRBV10-3
clone size: .
J gene: TRBJ2-3
CDR3 DNA: TGTGCCATCAGTGAGTCGATGGCGGGGGGTTTAGCAGATACGCAGTATTTT
CDR3 protein: CAISESMAGGLADTQYF

D gene: .
V gene: TRBV29-1
clone size: .
J gene: TRBJ1-1
CDR3 DNA: TGCAGCGTGGGACATTTGGGCAGCCTAGACACTGAAGCTTTCTTT
CDR3 protein: CSVGHLGSLDTEAFF

D gene: .
V gene: TRBV7-6
clone size: few
J gene: TRBJ2-1
CDR3 DNA: TGTGCCAGCAGCCCTCCCCCGGGTGCCTACAATGAGCAGTTCTTC
CDR3 protein: CASSPPPGAYNEQFF

D gene: .
V gene: TRBV7-9
clone size: .
J gene: TRBJ2-3
CDR3 DNA: TGTGCCAGCAGCTTAATGGGGGGCACAGATACGCAGTATTTT
CDR3 protein: CASSLMGGTDTQYF

D gene: .
V gene: TRBV4-1
clone size: .
J gene: TRBJ2-7
CDR3 DNA: TGCGCCAGCGAGCCGGGTGATAGGACCGACGAGCAGTACTTC
CDR3 protein: CASEPGDRTDEQYF

D gene: .
V gene: TRBV7-3
clone size: few
J gene: TRBJ2-7
CDR3 DNA: TGTGCCAGCAGCGACAGTCCTGGACAGTTGCAGTACTTC
CDR3 protein: CASSDSPGQLQYF

D gene: .
V gene: TRBV6-5
clone size: .
J gene: TRBJ2-5
CDR3 DNA: TGTGCCAGCTGTTCCGGGGGAGCCAATCAAGAGACCCAGTACTTC
CDR3 protein: CASCSGGANQETQYF

D gene: TRBD2
V gene: TRBV3-1/TRBV3-2
clone size: .
J gene: TRBJ2-3
CDR3 DNA: TGTGCCAGCAGCCGGACTAGCGGGGGAAGACTATCGGGAGATACGCAGTATTTT
CDR3 protein: CASSRTSGGRLSGDTQYF

D gene: .
V gene: TRBV5-1
clone size: .
J gene: TRBJ2-5
CDR3 DNA: TGCGCCAGCAGCCCCCAGATTGGGGGGGCTGAGACCCAGTACTTC
CDR3 protein: CASSPQIGGAETQYF

D gene: .
V gene: TRBV7-9
clone size: once
J gene: TRBJ2-6
CDR3 DNA: TGTGCCAGCAGCTTAGCTGGGACTTCTGGGGCCAACGTCCTGACTTTC
CDR3 protein: CASSLAGTSGANVLTF

D gene: .
V gene: TRBV10-2
clone size: .
J gene: TRBJ2-1
CDR3 DNA: TGCGCCAGCAGTGGCGACGGGGGGCGCTACAATGAGCAGTTCTTC
CDR3 protein: CASSGDGGRYNEQFF

D gene: TRBD1
V gene: TRBV6-5
clone size: .
J gene: TRBJ1-1
CDR3 DNA: TGTGCCAGCAGTTACGCGGGACAGAGGAACACTGAAGCTTTCTTT
CDR3 protein: CASSYAGQRNTEAFF

D gene: TRBD2
V gene: TRBV6-5
clone size: .
J gene: TRBJ2-2
CDR3 DNA: TGTGCCAGCAGTTACTCGACGGGAGGAGGGGAGCTGTTTTTT
CDR3 protein: CASSYSTGGGELFF

D gene: .
V gene: TRBV6-2/TRBV6-3
clone size: .
J gene: TRBJ1-2
CDR3 DNA: TGTGCCAGCAGTTTACCTCCCGGGACACCCGCCTTC
CDR3 protein: CASSLPPGTPAF

D gene: .
V gene: TRBV29-1
clone size: .
J gene: TRBJ1-1
CDR3 DNA: TGCAGCGGGTTCCGGGGGGGGTCTGAAGCTTTCTTT
CDR3 protein: CSGFRGGSEAFF

D gene: .
V gene: TRBV11-2
clone size: .
J gene: TRBJ1-5
CDR3 DNA: TGTGCCAGCAGCCCCAACAGGTCCCACAATCAGCCCCAGCATTTT
CDR3 protein: CASSPNRSHNQPQHF

D gene: .
V gene: TRBV2
clone size: .
J gene: TRBJ1-6
CDR3 DNA: TGTGCCAGCAGCACTACGTGGGGTTTCGATTCACCCCTCCACTTT
CDR3 protein: CASSTTWGFDSPLHF

D gene: TRBD2
V gene: TRBV2
clone size: .
J gene: TRBJ2-3
CDR3 DNA: TGTGCCAGCAGTGCCGCGGGGGGGCCCACAGATACGCAGTATTTT
CDR3 protein: CASSAAGGPTDTQYF

D gene: .
V gene: TRBV6-5
clone size: .
J gene: TRBJ1-5
CDR3 DNA: TGTGCCAGCCTTACAGGGAGCAATCAGCCCCAGCATTTT
CDR3 protein: CASLTGSNQPQHF

D gene: TRBD1
V gene: TRBV10-3
clone size: .
J gene: TRBJ2-3
CDR3 DNA: TGTGCCATCAGCGACAGGGGTGATACGCAGTATTTT
CDR3 protein: CAISDRGDTQYF

D gene: TRBD2
V gene: TRBV20-1
clone size: .
J gene: TRBJ2-7
CDR3 DNA: TGCAGTGCTCGTGTCCCCTGGCGGGGGAATAACGAGCAGTACTTC
CDR3 protein: CSARVPWRGNNEQYF

D gene: TRBD1
V gene: TRBV18
clone size: .
J gene: TRBJ1-5
CDR3 DNA: TGTGCCAGCTCCAAGGGAGGGGGCAGTCAGCCCCAGCATTTT
CDR3 protein: CASSKGGGSQPQHF

D gene: .
V gene: TRBV2
clone size: .
J gene: TRBJ1-1
CDR3 DNA: TGTGCCAGTAAGGCCTGGCAGAACACTGAAGCTTTCTTT
CDR3 protein: CASKAWQNTEAFF

D gene: .
V gene: TRBV11-2
clone size: once
J gene: TRBJ2-7
CDR3 DNA: TGTGCCAGCAGCCCTTCCCCCCGGTCCTACGAGCAGTACTTC
CDR3 protein: CASSPSPRSYEQYF

D gene: TRBD2
V gene: TRBV5-5
clone size: .
J gene: TRBJ2-5
CDR3 DNA: TGTGCCAGCAGCTTGGTCGCGGGGGTCGCGACCCAGTACTTC
CDR3 protein: CASSLVAGVATQYF

D gene: TRBD1
V gene: TRBV6-1
clone size: .
J gene: TRBJ1-2
CDR3 DNA: TGTGCCAGCAGTGACCGGGACAGGGGGCGCGTGGGCTATGGCTACACCTTC
CDR3 protein: CASSDRDRGRVGYGYTF

D gene: .
V gene: TRBV15
clone size: .
J gene: TRBJ2-7
CDR3 DNA: TGTGCCACCAGCAGAGATTACTGGGCAGGGGACCCCGAGCAGTACTTC
CDR3 protein: CATSRDYWAGDPEQYF

D gene: .
V gene: TRBV30
clone size: .
J gene: TRBJ1-1
CDR3 DNA: TGTGCCTGGAGTCGGGGGCGAGGCACTGAAGCTTTCTTT
CDR3 protein: CAWSRGRGTEAFF

D gene: .
V gene: TRBV5-1
clone size: .
J gene: TRBJ1-1
CDR3 DNA: TGCGCCAGCAGCGGAACTTTACAGGGTGCTGAAGCTTTCTTT
CDR3 protein: CASSGTLQGAEAFF

D gene: TRBD2
V gene: TRBV4-2
clone size: .
J gene: TRBJ2-5
CDR3 DNA: TGTGCCAGCAGCCAAGATCCGGGACTAGCGGGGGACCAAGAGACCCAGTACTTC
CDR3 protein: CASSQDPGLAGDQETQYF

D gene: .
V gene: TRBV9
clone size: .
J gene: TRBJ1-3
CDR3 DNA: TGTGCCAGCAGCGTGGAACAGGGCTCTGGAAACACCATATATTTT
CDR3 protein: CASSVEQGSGNTIYF

D gene: .
V gene: TRBV5-8
clone size: once
J gene: TRBJ2-1
CDR3 DNA: TGTGCCAGCAGCTGGGGTCAGGAATTTGCGCAGTTCTTC
CDR3 protein: CASSWGQEFAQFF

D gene: .
V gene: TRBV9
clone size: .
J gene: TRBJ2-5
CDR3 DNA: TGTGCCAGCAGCGTAGGCGCACTCCAAGAGACCCAGTACTTC
CDR3 protein: CASSVGALQETQYF

D gene: TRBD2
V gene: TRBV7-7
clone size: once
J gene: TRBJ2-7
CDR3 DNA: TGTGCTAGCAGCCAGGGGAGCGGGGGCCTCTACGAGCAGTACTTC
CDR3 protein: CASSQGSGGLYEQYF

D gene: .
V gene: TRBV5-5
clone size: .
J gene: TRBJ2-3
CDR3 DNA: TGTGCCAGCAGCCCCGGGACCAACGAGTTTGCAGATACGCAGTATTTT
CDR3 protein: CASSPGTNEFADTQYF

D gene: .
V gene: TRBV6-4
clone size: few
J gene: TRBJ1-6
CDR3 DNA: TGTGCCAGCGGGGGAACAGTAAATTCACCCCTCCACTTT
CDR3 protein: CASGGTVNSPLHF

D gene: .
V gene: TRBV6-5
clone size: once
J gene: TRBJ2-5
CDR3 DNA: TGTGCCAGCAGTCAGCCAGGGATAGAGACCCAGTACTTC
CDR3 protein: CASSQPGIETQYF

D gene: .
V gene: TRBV6-5
clone size: .
J gene: TRBJ2-2
CDR3 DNA: TGTGCCAGCAGTCGAAAGAGCGGACCTGGCGGGGAGCTGTTTTTT
CDR3 protein: CASSRKSGPGGELFF

D gene: TRBD2
V gene: TRBV3-1/TRBV3-2
clone size: .
J gene: TRBJ2-3
CDR3 DNA: TGTGCCAGCAGCCATCCTCGCGGGGGGGGTCAAACAGATACGCAGTATTTT
CDR3 protein: CASSHPRGGGQTDTQYF